This TCR beta chain was retrieved from a study of blood T cell repertoires in COVID-19. Across the whole study: Acute and convalescent COVID-19 specimens originated in the United States, Italy and Spain. T cells, B-cell-depleted T cells, or PBMCs provided the cDNA or gDNA that served as material.

This clone has only a few counts. The CDR3 runs 12 residues. Germline CDR1 is MNHEY and CDR2 is SVGAGI. Trimming shortened V by 11 bases and J by 4 bases, and 14 bases separated the two germline ends. Per the original data handling: Estimated nucleated cell counts came from reference gene primer amplification. Method: immunoSEQ multiplex PCR; TCRdb's copy keeps in-frame clones and lacks some. V, J and clone size derive from that table, while D and trimming were established from the DNA sequence. The table records fewer than 200,000 clones, around 83% of them present only once. This clonotype originated in a woman aged 55-75 years with COVID-19, enrolled during active disease. What was sequenced was peripheral blood. The chain links TRBV6-5 to TRBJ1-1; possibly TRBD1 for D (6 bases). The CDR3, as DNA: TGTGCCTGTAGCAGGGGCCCCACTGAAGCTTTCTTT. This codes for CACSRGPTEAFF.